This record concerns one TCR beta chain sequence. Its target is unknown. The data originate from a study of shared clonotypes between healthy human individuals. Authors' data handling: ImmunoSEQ output lacked quality scores and full-length reads, limiting matched filtering. TCRdb keeps only in-frame clones here, not all; method: immunoSEQ multiplex PCR. V, J and clone size were drawn from that table, and D and trimming were deduced from the DNA. The sample has about 2.1 million clones, 90% to 95% seen once. The germline V gene has CDR1 MDHEN and CDR2 SYDVKM. Trimming removed 6 bases at V and 0 bases at J, with 9 bases between. This CDR3 has 14 amino acids. The naive CD8 fraction comprised CD45RO-negative cells positively selected for CCR7 and excluded terminally differentiated effector memory CD45RA+ cells. General study results and limits: Sharing across four donors was seen in 4.5% to 5.5% of naive CD4 clonotypes. Enrolling few donors narrowed the genetic and exposure-history diversity that was represented.

The gene calls are TRBV28 and TRBJ1-5; perhaps TRBD1 as D (5 bases). This clonotype was sampled from a young man in good health. Some clones in this sample may be carry-over from other donors' samples. Sequences were obtained from naive CD8+ T cells from PBMCs. The CDR3 sequence is CASRTGYSNQPQHF. The CDR3, as DNA: TGTGCCAGCAGAACAGGTTATAGCAATCAGCCCCAGCATTTT.